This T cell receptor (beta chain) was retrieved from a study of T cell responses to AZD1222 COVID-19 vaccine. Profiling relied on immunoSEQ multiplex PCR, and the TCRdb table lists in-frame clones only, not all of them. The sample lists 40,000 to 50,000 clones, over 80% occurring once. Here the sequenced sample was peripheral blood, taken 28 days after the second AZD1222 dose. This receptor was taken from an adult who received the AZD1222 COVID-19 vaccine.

The CDR3 is CASSQGPEQYF. The CDR3 coding sequence is TGCGCCAGCAGCCAAGGACCCGAGCAGTACTTC. The rearrangement uses TRBV4-1 and TRBJ2-7; no definite D call. CDR3 length: 11 amino acids. V lost 1 base and J lost 6, with 4 bases in between. The germline V gene encodes CDR1 MGHRA and CDR2 YSYEKL.